The clone carrying this TCR beta chain was recorded many times. TCR beta CDR3 region amplification was performed from RNA transcripts. The HTBI primer set served for first-round RT-PCR of the TCR CDR3. Via MiXCR, TCRdb re-called the multiplex PCR reads, giving one row per CDR3 protein. The data show more than 150,000 distinct CDR3 sequences, over 15% seen once. The hyperthyroidism patients had all been newly diagnosed, and their disease duration was under 2 months. Their ages ranged from 18 to 65 years. Source material for PBMCs was 9 to 10 ml fresh peripheral blood. This sample is drawn from a study of T cells in Graves' hyperthyroidism and ophthalmopathy. CDR1 and CDR2 from the germline V gene are SNHLY and FYNNEI. Trimming shortened V by 7 bases and J by 0 bases, and 16 bases separated the two germline ends. CDR3 length equals 16 residues.

The sequenced material came from blood. This chain uses TRBV2 with TRBJ1-3; D not resolved. The sequence came from a woman aged 45-65 years with Graves' hyperthyroidism. The CDR3: CASTFPVPISGNTIYF. CDR3 sequence (DNA): TGTGCCAGCACATTCCCTGTCCCGATCTCTGGAAACACCATATATTTT.